These T cell receptor beta chains were read from a single sample in a study of blood T cell repertoires in COVID-19. Method: immunoSEQ multiplex PCR; TCRdb's copy keeps in-frame clones and lacks some. The sample lists 190,000 or so clones; approximately 86% were seen once. Sequenced input: peripheral blood. These receptors were obtained from a man aged 35-49 years with active or convalescent COVID-19. CDR3s include the opening cysteine and the closing phenylalanine or tryptophan. Each record gives: J gene, V gene, D gene, clone size, CDR3 DNA, CDR3 protein. D genes are given only for firm matches. Clone size appears in some rows only: once, few, many, or a class for an expanded clone.

>TRBJ1-1|TRBV19|NA|NA
TGTGCCAGTAAACCCCAACCGGGGGGGCACACTGAAGCTTTCTTT
CASKPQPGGHTEAFF
>TRBJ1-1|TRBV19|TRBD1|once
TGTGCCAGTAGTGGTCACCCTGGACAGGGGGCCTCGAACACTGAAGCTTTCTTT
CASSGHPGQGASNTEAFF
>TRBJ2-7|TRBV7-9|TRBD1|NA
TGTGCCAGTTCGGGACAGGGGCTTTCCGAGCAGTACTTC
CASSGQGLSEQYF
>TRBJ1-1|TRBV30|NA|NA
TGTGCCTGGATGGGGGGGCTACGCACTGAAGCTTTCTTT
CAWMGGLRTEAFF
>TRBJ1-2|TRBV12-3/TRBV12-4|TRBD1|once
TGTGCCAGCAGGGGGACAGTTTCCCTAGGCTACACCTTC
CASRGTVSLGYTF
>TRBJ2-1|TRBV19|NA|NA
TGTGCCAGTAGTGGTCAACTAGTACCGTACAATGAGCAGTTCTTC
CASSGQLVPYNEQFF
>TRBJ2-5|TRBV9|TRBD2|NA
TGTGCCAGCAGCGCAGGGACTAGCGGGGGGGCTGTGGAGACCCAGTACTTC
CASSAGTSGGAVETQYF
>TRBJ1-4|TRBV25-1|NA|NA
TGTGCCAGCAGTTCCCATGGACCAGGGGAAAAACTGTTTTTT
CASSSHGPGEKLFF
>TRBJ2-3|TRBV3-1/TRBV3-2|NA|NA
TGTGCCAGCAGCCAAGTCCCGGGAACAGATACGCAGTATTTT
CASSQVPGTDTQYF
>TRBJ2-5|TRBV5-1|TRBD2|NA
TGCGCCAGCAGCTCGGGACTAGCGGGGGGAGGGTACCAAGAGACCCAGTACTTC
CASSSGLAGGGYQETQYF
>TRBJ2-5|TRBV28|TRBD2|NA
TGTGCCAGCAAAACCCCTCTAGCGGGGGCTCAAGAGACCCAGTACTTC
CASKTPLAGAQETQYF
>TRBJ2-2|TRBV9|TRBD2|NA
TGTGCCAGCAGCGGTCAGGGACTAGCGGCCACCGGGGAGCTGTTTTTT
CASSGQGLAATGELFF
>TRBJ1-2|TRBV10-3|NA|NA
TGTGCCATCAGTGAGGACAGGATGGATGGCTACACCTTC
CAISEDRMDGYTF
>TRBJ1-1|TRBV3-1/TRBV3-2|TRBD1|NA
TGTGCCAGCAGCCCACACCCCCAGGGGGTCACTGAAGCTTTCTTT
CASSPHPQGVTEAFF
>TRBJ2-3|TRBV7-6|NA|NA
TGTGCCAGCAGCTTAGCGGAGGCTAGCGTCGCGCAGTATTTT
CASSLAEASVAQYF
>TRBJ2-6|TRBV5-4|TRBD1|NA
TGTGCCAGCAGCTCACAGGGGTCTGGGGCCAACGTCCTGACTTTC
CASSSQGSGANVLTF
>TRBJ2-6|TRBV15|TRBD1|NA
TGTGCCACCAGCAGAGATAGATGGCAGGGGGTTGGGGCCAACGTCCTGACTTTC
CATSRDRWQGVGANVLTF
>TRBJ1-1|TRBV5-1|NA|NA
TGCGCCAGCAGCTTGGAGGGGGATGAAGCTTTCTTT
CASSLEGDEAFF
>TRBJ1-2|TRBV5-6|TRBD1|NA
TGTGCCAGCAGCTTGCGGGATACAGGGGACTATGGCTACACCTTC
CASSLRDTGDYGYTF
>TRBJ1-5|TRBV19|TRBD1|few
TGTGCCAGTAGCACCGGACAGGGAAGCAATCAGCCCCAGCATTTT
CASSTGQGSNQPQHF
>TRBJ2-7|TRBV29-1|NA|NA
TGCAGCGCCGAGACCGGGAACGAGCAGTACTTC
CSAETGNEQYF
>TRBJ2-1|TRBV7-9|NA|NA
TGTGCCAGCAGCTTAGGTCCGAGCTCCTACAATGAGCAGTTCTTC
CASSLGPSSYNEQFF
>TRBJ2-7|TRBV27|NA|NA
TGTGCCAGCAGTTTTTTACAGGCCCCCGGGGAGCAGTACTTC
CASSFLQAPGEQYF
>TRBJ2-4|TRBV2|NA|NA
TGTGCCAGCAGAGGTGAGGGAGCCAAAAACATTCAGTACTTC
CASRGEGAKNIQYF
>TRBJ1-5|TRBV7-2|NA|NA
TGTGCCAGCAGCCGCGAACCCGTAGGCAATCAGCCCCAGCATTTT
CASSREPVGNQPQHF
>TRBJ2-7|TRBV10-3|TRBD2|NA
TGTGCCATCAGTCCAAGGGAGGGTGGACTCTACGAGCAGTACTTC
CAISPREGGLYEQYF
>TRBJ1-5|TRBV19|TRBD1|NA
TGTGCCAGTGGGGACAGACTCAATCAGCCCCAGCATTTT
CASGDRLNQPQHF
>TRBJ2-2|TRBV7-8|NA|NA
TGTGCCAGCAGCCTCCGTACCGGGGAGCTGTTTTTT
CASSLRTGELFF
>TRBJ2-1|TRBV28|TRBD2|NA
TGTGCCAGCAGTTTATTCAGGACTAGCGTCTTTTATGAGCAGTTCTTC
CASSLFRTSVFYEQFF
>TRBJ2-7|TRBV18|TRBD1|once
TGTGCCAGCTCGTCGGGACAGGGGAACGAGCAGTACTTC
CASSSGQGNEQYF
>TRBJ1-5|TRBV30|NA|NA
TGTGCCTGGAGTGTAGACAGTAAGGGCAATCAGCCCCAGCATTTT
CAWSVDSKGNQPQHF
>TRBJ2-7|TRBV6-5|TRBD1|few
TGTGCCAGCAGTTACCAGGGACAGGGGGCGGCCGAGCAGTACTTC
CASSYQGQGAAEQYF
>TRBJ2-2|TRBV11-2|TRBD1|NA
TGTGCCAGCAGTGAACCCAGGGGGCTTGGCGGGGAGCTGTTTTTT
CASSEPRGLGGELFF
>TRBJ1-5|TRBV7-8|NA|once
TGTGCCAGCAGCACCAGGGGCCCTTTGAGCAATCAGCCCCAGCATTTT
CASSTRGPLSNQPQHF
>TRBJ2-2|TRBV6-4|TRBD1|NA
TGTGCCAGCAGCAGCCGCCGGGACAGGGTGGTCGGGGAGCTGTTTTTT
CASSSRRDRVVGELFF
>TRBJ1-2|TRBV24-1|NA|NA
TGTGCCACCAGTGAGGACAGTAACTATGGCTACACCTTC
CATSEDSNYGYTF
>TRBJ1-6|TRBV2|TRBD1|NA
TGTGCCAGCAGTGGTACCGGGACAGGGCGATCACCCCTCCACTTT
CASSGTGTGRSPLHF
>TRBJ1-5|TRBV10-3|NA|NA
TGTGCCATCAGTGAGTCGATAGGGGTCAATCAGCCCCAGCATTTT
CAISESIGVNQPQHF
>TRBJ1-5|TRBV28|TRBD1|NA
TGTGCCAGCAGCACAGGGGGCGAGGGCAATCAGCCCCAGCATTTT
CASSTGGEGNQPQHF
>TRBJ2-5|TRBV24-1|NA|NA
TGTGCCACCAGTGAGGCGGGACGAATGAAAGAGACCCAGTACTTC
CATSEAGRMKETQYF
>TRBJ2-7|TRBV5-4|TRBD1|NA
TGTGCCAGCAGCTTGGAGTCTAGGGGGCACGAGCAGTACTTC
CASSLESRGHEQYF
>TRBJ1-1|TRBV5-4|NA|NA
TGTGCCAGCAGCTTGGGGGGCTCAGGTTACACTGAAGCTTTCTTT
CASSLGGSGYTEAFF
>TRBJ1-6|TRBV19|TRBD1|NA
TGTGCCAGTAGTTACAGGGGGAATAATTCACCCCTCCACTTT
CASSYRGNNSPLHF
>TRBJ2-6|TRBV5-4|NA|NA
TGTGCCAGCAGCCCCCTGACCTGGGCGGCCAACGTCCTGACTTTC
CASSPLTWAANVLTF
>TRBJ1-5|TRBV4-3|NA|NA
TGCGCCAGCAGCCAAGACGCATTCGAGGGCTCGGCGCCCCAGCATTTT
CASSQDAFEGSAPQHF
>TRBJ1-5|TRBV19|TRBD1|NA
TGTGCCAGTAGTATGTGGGACAGGGATAGCAATCAGCCCCAGCATTTT
CASSMWDRDSNQPQHF
>TRBJ2-1|TRBV7-3|NA|NA
TGTGCCAGCAGCTCGGGGGACGGTGCTTCAAACAATGAGCAGTTCTTC
CASSSGDGASNNEQFF
>TRBJ2-7|TRBV5-1|TRBD1|NA
TGCGCCAGCTCCGGGACAGAGACCTACGAGCAGTACTTC
CASSGTETYEQYF
>TRBJ1-2|TRBV19|NA|NA
TGTGCCAGTAGTATCGGGGGTTCTAACTATGGCTACACCTTC
CASSIGGSNYGYTF